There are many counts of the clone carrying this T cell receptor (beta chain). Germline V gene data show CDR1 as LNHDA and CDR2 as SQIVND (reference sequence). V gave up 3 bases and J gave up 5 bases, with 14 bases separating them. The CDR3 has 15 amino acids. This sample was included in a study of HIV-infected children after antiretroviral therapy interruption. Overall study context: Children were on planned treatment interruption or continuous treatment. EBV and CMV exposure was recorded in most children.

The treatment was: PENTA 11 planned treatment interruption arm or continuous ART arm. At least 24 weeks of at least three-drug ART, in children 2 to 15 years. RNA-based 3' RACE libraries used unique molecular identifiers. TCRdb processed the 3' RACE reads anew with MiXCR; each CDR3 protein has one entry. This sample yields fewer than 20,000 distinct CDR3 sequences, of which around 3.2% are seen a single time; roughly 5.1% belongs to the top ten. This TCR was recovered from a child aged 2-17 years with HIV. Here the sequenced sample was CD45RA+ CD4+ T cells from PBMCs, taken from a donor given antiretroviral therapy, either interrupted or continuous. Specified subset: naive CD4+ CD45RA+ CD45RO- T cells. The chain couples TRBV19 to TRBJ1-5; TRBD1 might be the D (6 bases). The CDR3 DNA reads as TGTGCCAGTAGTATGGGACATGGAAATCATCAGCCCCAGCATTTT. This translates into CASSMGHGNHQPQHF.